This is a list of T cell receptor beta chains from one sample in a study of blood T cell repertoires in COVID-19. The data were produced by immunoSEQ multiplex PCR, yet TCRdb's version contains in-frame clones alone and is incomplete. The data contain about 290,000 clones, just under 85% of them singletons. Input material: peripheral blood. The source is a woman aged 45-59 years with active or convalescent COVID-19. The CDR3 runs from the conserved cysteine through the conserved F or W. The order of the fields is V gene, J gene, CDR3 protein.

V gene: TRBV12-3/TRBV12-4; J gene: TRBJ2-5; CDR3 protein: CASRLAAQETQYF
V gene: TRBV28; J gene: TRBJ1-5; CDR3 protein: CASSARTGPSNQPQHF
V gene: TRBV9; J gene: TRBJ1-2; CDR3 protein: CASSVGQGAYTF
V gene: TRBV10-3; J gene: TRBJ1-2; CDR3 protein: CAISAQNRGGSDGYTF
V gene: TRBV27; J gene: TRBJ1-2; CDR3 protein: CASSQRLSLDYGYTF
V gene: TRBV7-9; J gene: TRBJ2-1; CDR3 protein: CASSSLSYRREGDNEQFF
V gene: TRBV15; J gene: TRBJ1-2; CDR3 protein: CATSRDKGTGYGYTF
V gene: TRBV5-1; J gene: TRBJ2-7; CDR3 protein: CASSLVGTGVYEQYF
V gene: TRBV11-2; J gene: TRBJ1-6; CDR3 protein: CASSNGTPSPLHF
V gene: TRBV19; J gene: TRBJ2-7; CDR3 protein: CASSSGRAVGEQYF
V gene: TRBV28; J gene: TRBJ2-3; CDR3 protein: CARKGPLKGTDTQYF